This TCR beta chain was documented in a study of blood T cell repertoires in COVID-19. A few counts support this clone. The germline V gene has CDR1 SEHNR and CDR2 FQNEAQ (reference sequence). The V and J ends lost 4 bases and 3 bases respectively, with 10 bases between them. The CDR3 totals 14 residues. The assay was immunoSEQ multiplex PCR, and TCRdb's table has in-frame clones only and misses some. The sample lists 250,000 to 350,000 clones, 75% to 95% seen once, with under 7% in the top ten. The chain employs TRBV7-9 and TRBJ1-5; tentatively, D is TRBD1 (5 bases). The sequence was obtained from a woman in her twenties or thirties with COVID-19, enrolled during active disease. The specimen was peripheral blood. CDR3 region: CASSYPGSNQPQHF. Here the CDR3 DNA reads TGTGCCAGCAGCTACCCAGGGTCCAATCAGCCCCAGCATTTT.